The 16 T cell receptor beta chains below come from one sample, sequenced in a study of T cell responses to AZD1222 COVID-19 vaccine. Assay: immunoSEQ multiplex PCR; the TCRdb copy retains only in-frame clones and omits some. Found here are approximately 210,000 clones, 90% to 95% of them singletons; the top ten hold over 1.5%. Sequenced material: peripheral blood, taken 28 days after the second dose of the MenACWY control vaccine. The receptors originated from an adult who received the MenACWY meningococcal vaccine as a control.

The CDR3 DNA reads as TGTGCCAGCAGCTTAGGTGTCAGCTCCTACAATGAGCAGTTCTTC. It encodes CASSLGVSSYNEQFF. This chain connects TRBV7-9 to TRBJ2-1; no clear D. This CDR3 spans 15 amino acids. CDR1 SEHNR and CDR2 FQNEAQ come from the germline V gene (reference sequence). V was cut by 1 base and J by 0 bases, with 7 bases left in between.

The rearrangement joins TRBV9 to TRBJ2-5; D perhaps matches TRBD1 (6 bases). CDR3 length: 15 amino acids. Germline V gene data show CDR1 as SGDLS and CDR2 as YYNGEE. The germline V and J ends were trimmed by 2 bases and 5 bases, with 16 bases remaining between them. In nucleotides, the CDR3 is TGTGCCAGCAGCGTCACAGGGCTATTCGGGGAGACCCAGTACTTC. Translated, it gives CASSVTGLFGETQYF.

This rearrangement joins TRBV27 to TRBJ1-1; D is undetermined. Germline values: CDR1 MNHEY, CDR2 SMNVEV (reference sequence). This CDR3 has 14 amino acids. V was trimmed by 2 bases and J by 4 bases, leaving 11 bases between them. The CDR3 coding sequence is TGTGCCAGCAGTTTAGAATGGCGGAGCACTGAAGCTTTCTTT. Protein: CASSLEWRSTEAFF.

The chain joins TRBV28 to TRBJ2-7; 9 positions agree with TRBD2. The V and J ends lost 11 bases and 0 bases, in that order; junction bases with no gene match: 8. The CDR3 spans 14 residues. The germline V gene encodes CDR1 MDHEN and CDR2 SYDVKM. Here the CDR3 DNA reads TGTGCCGTCATTAGCGGGGGAAGCTCCTACGAGCAGTACTTC. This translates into CAVISGGSSYEQYF.

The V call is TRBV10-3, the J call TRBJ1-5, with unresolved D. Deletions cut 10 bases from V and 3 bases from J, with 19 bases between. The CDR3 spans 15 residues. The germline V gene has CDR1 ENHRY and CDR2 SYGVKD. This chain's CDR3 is CATLNPGQTNQPQHF. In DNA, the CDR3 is TGTGCCACCTTAAACCCGGGCCAAACCAATCAGCCCCAGCATTTT.

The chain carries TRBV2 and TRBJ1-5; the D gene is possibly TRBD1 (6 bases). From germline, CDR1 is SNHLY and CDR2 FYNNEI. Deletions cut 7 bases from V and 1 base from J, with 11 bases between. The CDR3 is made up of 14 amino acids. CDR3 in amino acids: CASTWTVSNQPQHF. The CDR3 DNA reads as TGTGCCAGCACTTGGACAGTAAGCAATCAGCCCCAGCATTTT.

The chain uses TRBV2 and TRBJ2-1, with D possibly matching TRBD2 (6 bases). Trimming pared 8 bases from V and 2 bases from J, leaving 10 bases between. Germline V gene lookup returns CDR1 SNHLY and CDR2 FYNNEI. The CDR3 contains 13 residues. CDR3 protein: CASCGDAYNEQFF. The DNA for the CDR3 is TGTGCCAGCTGCGGGGACGCCTACAATGAGCAGTTCTTC.

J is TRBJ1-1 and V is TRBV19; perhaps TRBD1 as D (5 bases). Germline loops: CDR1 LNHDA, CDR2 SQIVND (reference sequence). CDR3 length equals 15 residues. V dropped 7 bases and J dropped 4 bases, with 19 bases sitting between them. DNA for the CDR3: TGTGCCAGTACTGAGGGGCAGGGACTTATCACTGAAGCTTTCTTT. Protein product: CASTEGQGLITEAFF.

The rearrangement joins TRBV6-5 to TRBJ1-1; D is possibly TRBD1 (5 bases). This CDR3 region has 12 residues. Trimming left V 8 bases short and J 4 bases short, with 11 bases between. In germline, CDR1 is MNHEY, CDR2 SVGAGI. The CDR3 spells CASGAAGTEAFF. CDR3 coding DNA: TGTGCCAGCGGGGCCGCGGGCACTGAAGCTTTCTTT.

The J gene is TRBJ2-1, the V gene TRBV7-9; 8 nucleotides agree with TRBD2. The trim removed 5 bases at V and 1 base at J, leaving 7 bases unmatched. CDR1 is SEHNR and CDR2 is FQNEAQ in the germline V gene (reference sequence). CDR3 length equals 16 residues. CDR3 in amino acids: CASSGQGLESYNEQFF. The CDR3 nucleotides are TGTGCCAGCAGCGGCCAGGGACTAGAATCCTACAATGAGCAGTTCTTC.

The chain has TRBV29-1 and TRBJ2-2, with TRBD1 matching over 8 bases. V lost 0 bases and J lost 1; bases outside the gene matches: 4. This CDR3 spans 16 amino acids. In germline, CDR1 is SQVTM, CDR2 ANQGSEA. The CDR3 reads CSVEDPGTGNTGELFF. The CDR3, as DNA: TGCAGCGTTGAAGATCCCGGGACAGGGAACACCGGGGAGCTGTTTTTT.

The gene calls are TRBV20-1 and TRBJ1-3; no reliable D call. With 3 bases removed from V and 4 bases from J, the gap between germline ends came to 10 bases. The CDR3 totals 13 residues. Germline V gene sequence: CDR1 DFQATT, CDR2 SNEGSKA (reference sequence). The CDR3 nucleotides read TGCAGTGCTAGTCGGCCGAGCGGAAACACCATATATTTT. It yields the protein CSASRPSGNTIYF.

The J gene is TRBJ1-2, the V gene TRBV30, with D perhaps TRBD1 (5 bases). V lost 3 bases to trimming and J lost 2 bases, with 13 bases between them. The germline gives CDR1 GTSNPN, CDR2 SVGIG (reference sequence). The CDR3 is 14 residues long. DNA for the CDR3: TGTGCCTGGAGGTCGGGACCGCGGAACTATGGCTACACCTTC. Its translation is CAWRSGPRNYGYTF.

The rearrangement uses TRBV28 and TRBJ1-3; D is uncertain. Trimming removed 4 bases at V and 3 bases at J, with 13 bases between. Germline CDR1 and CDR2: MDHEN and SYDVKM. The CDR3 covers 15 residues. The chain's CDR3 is CASSSPPGGGNTIYF. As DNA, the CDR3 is TGTGCCAGCAGTTCCCCCCCGGGAGGTGGAAACACCATATATTTT.

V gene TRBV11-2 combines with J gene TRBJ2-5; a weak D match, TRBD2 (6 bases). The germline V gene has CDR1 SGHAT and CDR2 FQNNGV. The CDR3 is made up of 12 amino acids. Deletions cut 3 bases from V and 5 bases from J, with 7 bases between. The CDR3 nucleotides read TGTGCCAGCAGCTTCGGAGGGGAGACCCAGTACTTC. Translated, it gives CASSFGGETQYF.

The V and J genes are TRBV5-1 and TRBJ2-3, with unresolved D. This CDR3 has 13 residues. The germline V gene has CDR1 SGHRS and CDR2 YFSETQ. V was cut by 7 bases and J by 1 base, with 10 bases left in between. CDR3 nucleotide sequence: TGCGCCAGCTCCAGGCCAGGCACAGATACGCAGTATTTT. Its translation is CASSRPGTDTQYF.